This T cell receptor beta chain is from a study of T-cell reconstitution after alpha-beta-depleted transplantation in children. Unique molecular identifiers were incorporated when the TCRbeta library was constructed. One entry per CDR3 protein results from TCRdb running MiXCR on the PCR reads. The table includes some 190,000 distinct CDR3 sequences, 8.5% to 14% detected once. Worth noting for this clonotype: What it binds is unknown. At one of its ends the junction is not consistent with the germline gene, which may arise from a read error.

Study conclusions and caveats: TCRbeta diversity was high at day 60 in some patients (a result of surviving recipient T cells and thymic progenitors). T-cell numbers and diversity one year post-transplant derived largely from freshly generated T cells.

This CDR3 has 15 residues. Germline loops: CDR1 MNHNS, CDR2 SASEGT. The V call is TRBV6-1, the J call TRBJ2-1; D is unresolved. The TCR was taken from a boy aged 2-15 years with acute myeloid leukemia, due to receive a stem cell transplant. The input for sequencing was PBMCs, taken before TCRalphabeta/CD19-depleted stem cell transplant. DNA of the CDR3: TGTGCTAGCAGCATTAAGGGTTCAACGTACAATGAGCAGTTCTTC. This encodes CASSIKGSTYNEQFF.